This T cell receptor beta chain derives from a study of OX40 agonist ivuxolimab in advanced cancers. Study context: Clinicians treated patients with ivuxolimab, an agonistic anti-OX40 (CD134) antibody.

Broader study findings: Relative to CD4+, CD8+ T cells held more expanded clones on average. Some of the lowest clonal expansion was seen in partial responders at 0.1-3.0 mg/kg.

With regard to this clone: The target antigen is unknown.

Samples of blood were obtained at baseline, on cycle 4 day 1, and on cycle 7 day 1. Assay used: immunoSEQ multiplex PCR; TCRdb lists only in-frame clones, some missing. This table has 40,000 to 50,000 clones, 88% appearing once. Germline V gene lookup returns CDR1 WSHSY and CDR2 SAAADI. This CDR3 spans 14 amino acids. V shed 6 bases, J shed 3 bases, and the junction held 7 bases outside the gene matches. This clonotype originated in an adult with an advanced solid tumor such as melanoma, head and neck, liver or kidney cancer. Specimen: CD4+ or CD8+ T cells sorted from blood, collected in a trial of the OX40 agonist ivuxolimab. The chain is built from TRBV10-2 and TRBJ1-1, with 7 positions matching TRBD1. CDR3 DNA sequence: TGCGCCAGCAGCCAGAGACAGGGAGACACTGAAGCTTTCTTT. The encoded protein is CASSQRQGDTEAFF.